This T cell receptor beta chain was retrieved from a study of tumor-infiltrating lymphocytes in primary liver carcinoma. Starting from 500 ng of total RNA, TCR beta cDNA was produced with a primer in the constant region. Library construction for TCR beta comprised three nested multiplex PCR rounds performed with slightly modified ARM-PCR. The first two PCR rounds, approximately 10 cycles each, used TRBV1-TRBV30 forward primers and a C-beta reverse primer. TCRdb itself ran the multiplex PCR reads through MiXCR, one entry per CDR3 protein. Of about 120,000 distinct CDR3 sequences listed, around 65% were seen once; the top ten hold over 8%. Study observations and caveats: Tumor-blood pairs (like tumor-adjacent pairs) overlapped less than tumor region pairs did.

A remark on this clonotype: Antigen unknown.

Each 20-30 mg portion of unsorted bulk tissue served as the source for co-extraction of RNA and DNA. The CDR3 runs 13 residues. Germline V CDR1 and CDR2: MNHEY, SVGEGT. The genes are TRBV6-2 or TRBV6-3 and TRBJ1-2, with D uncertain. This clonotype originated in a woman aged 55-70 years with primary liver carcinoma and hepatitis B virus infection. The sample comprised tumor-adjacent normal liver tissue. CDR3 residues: CASGRGITTGYTF. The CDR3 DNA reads TGTGCTAGCGGCAGAGGAATTACCACTGGCTACACCTTC.